One and the same sample provided the 32 T cell receptor beta chains below, sequenced in a study of cytomegalovirus exposure and HLA in healthy donors. The primer mix had 60 Vbeta and 13 Jbeta primers. Repertoires were generated with immunoSEQ multiplex PCR, while TCRdb's copy carries only in-frame clones and drops some. The sample has 100,000 to 150,000 clones, about 72% seen once. Input material: PBMCs. The receptors were sampled from a man aged 45 to 65 in good health and CMV-seropositive.

J is TRBJ1-2 and V is TRBV14; no clear D. This CDR3 region has 13 residues. Germline assignment: CDR1 SGHDN and CDR2 FVKESK. V lost 3 bases and J 7 bases, leaving 12 bases between the germline ends. For the CDR3, the DNA is TGTGCCAGCAGCCAGAATTCCATCGGTGGCTACACCTTC. Translated: CASSQNSIGGYTF.

V and J are TRBV14 and TRBJ2-7, with 7 bases lining up with TRBD1. The CDR3 consists of 16 residues. Unmatched junction bases numbered 12, after V lost 4 bases and J lost 3 bases. Germline V gives CDR1 SGHDN, CDR2 FVKESK. The CDR3 nucleotides are TGTGCCAGCAGCCTCTCTAGGGGGACAGTGAGCTACGAGCAGTACTTC. Its translation: CASSLSRGTVSYEQYF.

The V call is TRBV6-5, the J call TRBJ2-6, with no clear D. The V and J ends lost 7 bases and 0 bases respectively, with 10 bases between them. The germline gives CDR1 MNHEY, CDR2 SVGAGI. The CDR3 runs 15 residues. The CDR3 nucleotides are TGTGCCAGCAAGCACCCGTCCTCTGGGGCCAACGTCCTGACTTTC. It translates to CASKHPSSGANVLTF.

This clone has a single count. This chain connects TRBV5-1 to TRBJ1-1, with a weak D call TRBD1 (5 bases). V dropped 5 bases and J dropped 1 base, with 12 bases sitting between them. CDR3 length equals 14 residues. Germline V lookup: CDR1 SGHRS, CDR2 YFSETQ. Written as DNA, the CDR3 is TGCGCCAGCAGATCCGGGACTTCGAACACTGAAGCTTTCTTT. It is translated as CASRSGTSNTEAFF. The full variable domain, its missing parts supplied by reference TRBV5-1 and TRBJ1-1, is KAGVTQTPRYLIKTRGQQVTLSCSPISGHRSVSWYQQTPGQGLQFLFEYFSETQRNKGNFPGRFSGRQFSNSRSEMNVSTLELGDSALYLCASRSGTSNTEAFFGQGTRLTVV.

In this sample, this clone turned up a few times. The V gene is TRBV10-2, the J gene TRBJ1-4; no firm D call. CDR1 is WSHSY and CDR2 is SAAADI in the germline V gene. Trimming took off 0 bases at V and 8 bases at J, with 7 bases between the two ends. This CDR3 has 13 amino acids. The CDR3 DNA reads TGCGCCAGCAGTGAGTCCGGTACGGAAAAACTGTTTTTT. Encoded protein: CASSESGTEKLFF.

The rearrangement joins TRBV10-3 to TRBJ2-7; no reliable D call. V was cut by 4 bases and J by 6 bases, with 13 bases left in between. The CDR3 spans 13 residues. Germline V CDR1 and CDR2: ENHRY, SYGVKD. Written as DNA, the CDR3 is TGTGCCATCAGTGGTCAGGAATTTGGCGAGCAGTACTTC. Its translation is CAISGQEFGEQYF.

This rearrangement joins TRBV4-2 to TRBJ2-7; D is perhaps TRBD2 (6 bases). Germline-derived CDR1 and CDR2 are LGHNA and YNFKEQ. V lost 0 bases, J lost 2 bases, and 17 bases lay in between. There are 17 residues in the CDR3. The CDR3, as DNA: TGTGCCAGCAGCCAAGACCCGGGACTCCCGAAGACCTACGAGCAGTACTTC. This encodes CASSQDPGLPKTYEQYF.

This clone has only a few counts. The gene calls are TRBV7-2 and TRBJ2-5; weak D call: TRBD1 (6 bases). Germline assignment: CDR1 SGHTA and CDR2 FQGNSA. V was trimmed by 3 bases and J by 4 bases, leaving 12 bases between them. This CDR3 contains 14 residues. The DNA for the CDR3 is TGTGCCAGCAGCTTCCAGGGGATATTAGAGACCCAGTACTTC. Its translation: CASSFQGILETQYF.

The chain links TRBV19 to TRBJ1-2; D ambiguous. The CDR3 covers 13 residues. Germline values: CDR1 LNHDA, CDR2 SQIVND (reference sequence). The V end was cut by 1 base, the J end by 5 bases, with 8 bases between. The CDR3 spells CASSIVGSYGYTF. The CDR3 DNA follows: TGTGCCAGTAGTATAGTCGGTTCTTATGGCTACACCTTC.

The V call is TRBV2, the J call TRBJ2-3, with D unclear. This CDR3 is built from 15 residues. In germline, CDR1 is SNHLY, CDR2 FYNNEI. V lost 7 bases and J lost 0, with 14 bases in between. The CDR3 reads CASNRGRSSTDTQYF. The CDR3 DNA reads TGTGCCAGCAATCGCGGCAGATCTAGCACAGATACGCAGTATTTT.

In nucleotides, the CDR3 is TGCGCCAGCAGCCAAGATGGAAGGGGGAACAATGAGCAGTTCTTC. Protein product: CASSQDGRGNNEQFF. The chain is built from TRBV4-1 and TRBJ2-1; the D gene is possibly TRBD1 (6 bases). With 0 bases removed from V and 5 bases from J, the gap between germline ends came to 11 bases. CDR1 MGHRA and CDR2 YSYEKL come from the germline V gene. The CDR3 sequence is 15 residues long.

The rearrangement uses TRBV5-1 and TRBJ1-5; D remains ambiguous. With 0 bases removed from V and 2 bases from J, the gap between germline ends came to 12 bases. This CDR3 region has 16 residues. Germline V lookup: CDR1 SGHRS, CDR2 YFSETQ. The CDR3 DNA reads TGCGCCAGCAGCTTGGATTCCGGGGATGGCAATCAGCCCCAGCATTTT. Encoded protein: CASSLDSGDGNQPQHF.

This rearrangement joins TRBV6-5 to TRBJ1-6; D is unresolved. V was shortened by 2 bases and J by 5 bases, with 7 bases between the two germline ends. This CDR3 is built from 14 residues. Per germline, CDR1 MNHEY and CDR2 SVGAGI. As DNA, the CDR3 is TGTGCCAGCAGTTACAGACTCAATAATTCACCCCTCCACTTT. It codes for CASSYRLNNSPLHF.

CDR3 DNA: TGTGCCAGCAGCGCCCGGGGGGTCGGCACCGGGGAGCTGTTTTTT. It is translated as CASSARGVGTGELFF. The V gene is TRBV9, the J gene TRBJ2-2; 7 nucleotides agree with TRBD2. Germline trimming cut 3 bases from V and 4 bases from J; bases unmatched to any gene: 6. Germline lookup yields CDR1 SGDLS and CDR2 YYNGEE. This CDR3 contains 15 residues.

The V call is TRBV7-6, the J call TRBJ2-7; 9 bases line up with TRBD1. The V gene's germline CDR1 is SGHVS and CDR2 FNYEAQ. CDR3 length: 16 residues. V lost 1 base, J lost 1 base, and 5 bases stayed unmatched. CDR3 residues: CASSLGPGTGSYEQYF. DNA for the CDR3: TGTGCCAGCAGCTTAGGGCCCGGGACAGGGTCCTACGAGCAGTACTTC.

The chain uses TRBV5-6 and TRBJ1-5, with 10 bases fitting TRBD1. From germline, CDR1 is SGHDT and CDR2 YYEEEE. There are 18 residues in the CDR3. After removal of 4 bases from V and 6 bases from J, the junction contained 16 bases not matched to a gene. CDR3 protein: CASSRGDRGPRGSQPQHF. CDR3 DNA sequence: TGTGCCAGCAGCCGAGGGGACAGGGGACCCCGGGGGAGTCAGCCCCAGCATTTT. Combining the CDR3 with reference TRBV5-6 and TRBJ1-5 gives the whole variable domain DAGVTQSPTHLIKTRGQQVTLRCSPKSGHDTVSWYQQALGQGPQFIFQYYEEEERQRGNFPDRFSGHQFPNYSSELNVNALLLGDSALYLCASSRGDRGPRGSQPQHFGDGTRLSIL.

This clone was observed a single time. The chain's CDR3 is CASGPVRTGPNEQFF. The CDR3 DNA reads TGTGCCAGCGGTCCAGTAAGGACAGGACCCAATGAGCAGTTCTTC. The chain combines TRBV25-1 with TRBJ2-1; 7 bases are a match to TRBD1. In germline, CDR1 is MGHDK, CDR2 SYGVNS. The CDR3 spans 15 residues. V lost 8 bases to trimming and J lost 6 bases; unmatched junction nucleotides: 13.

The CDR3 protein is CASSPDRGRGNTEAFF. The CDR3 region has the DNA TGTGCCAGCAGCCCTGACAGGGGGCGAGGGAACACTGAAGCTTTCTTT. The rearrangement links TRBV7-2 to TRBJ1-1, with TRBD1 identical over 10 bases. Germline V lookup: CDR1 SGHTA, CDR2 FQGNSA. The V gene end was trimmed by 5 bases and the J gene end by 1 base; junction bases not matched to a gene: 7. There are 16 residues in the CDR3.

The V gene is TRBV5-1, the J gene TRBJ1-3; D uncertain. The CDR3 covers 16 residues. Germline assignment: CDR1 SGHRS and CDR2 YFSETQ. V was pared by 4 bases and J by 3 bases, with 17 bases between. DNA for the CDR3: TGCGCCAGCAGCCCGTCCACACCCGGGGATGGAAACACCATATATTTT. Its translation is CASSPSTPGDGNTIYF.

This clone was counted a few times. The gene calls are TRBV9 and TRBJ2-5; D unclear. Germline assignment: CDR1 SGDLS and CDR2 YYNGEE. This CDR3 is built from 13 residues. The germline V and J ends were trimmed by 1 base and 2 bases, with 6 bases remaining between them. The CDR3, as DNA: TGTGCCAGCAGCGTAACTTCTCAAGAGACCCAGTACTTC. Its translation is CASSVTSQETQYF.

This clone was observed a single time. The chain combines TRBV6-5 with TRBJ1-5; 8 bases line up with TRBD1. The V gene end was trimmed by 6 bases and the J gene end by 3 bases; junction bases not matched to a gene: 1. The CDR3 loop spans 13 amino acids. From germline, CDR1 is MNHEY and CDR2 SVGAGI. The CDR3 DNA is TGTGCCAGCAGGGACAGGGTCAATCAGCCCCAGCATTTT. It specifies CASRDRVNQPQHF.

The chain has TRBV5-6 and TRBJ1-1; 10 nucleotides line up with TRBD1. The CDR3 is made up of 14 amino acids. The germline V gene encodes CDR1 SGHDT and CDR2 YYEEEE. Unmatched junction bases numbered 4, after V lost 2 bases and J lost 6 bases. CDR3 DNA sequence: TGTGCCAGCAGCTTACCCGGGACAGGGGCTGAAGCTTTCTTT. This gives the protein CASSLPGTGAEAFF.

The chain links TRBV5-8 to TRBJ1-4; maybe TRBD1 (6 bases). The germline gives CDR1 SGHTS, CDR2 YDEGEE. CDR3 length: 15 residues. The V gene lost 4 bases and the J gene lost 5 bases, with 15 bases spanning the gap. CDR3 residues: CASSRTLDRNEKLFF. Written as DNA, the CDR3 is TGTGCCAGCAGCCGGACCCTAGACAGGAATGAAAAACTGTTTTTT.

This clone was counted once. The chain recombines TRBV5-1 with TRBJ1-1, with D tentatively TRBD1 (5 bases). V was cut by 4 bases and J by 4 bases, with 14 bases left in between. CDR3 size: 14 residues. The germline gives CDR1 SGHRS, CDR2 YFSETQ. CDR3 coding DNA: TGCGCCAGCAGCGTTCAAACGGGGGGCACTGAAGCTTTCTTT. Encoded protein: CASSVQTGGTEAFF.

This clone was recorded only once. This chain joins TRBV7-2 and TRBJ1-4; possibly TRBD1 for D (6 bases). With 1 base removed from V and 7 bases from J, the gap between germline ends came to 13 bases. The CDR3 consists of 15 residues. CDR1 is SGHTA, CDR2 FQGNSA, per germline. The CDR3: CASSLGGQEVEKLFF. DNA of the CDR3: TGTGCCAGCAGCTTAGGGGGACAAGAAGTTGAAAAACTGTTTTTT.

As to this clone: Other DNA sequences in the same sample also yield this CDR3. J is TRBJ1-1 and V is TRBV18; weak D call: TRBD1 (6 bases). The V gene's germline CDR1 is KGHSH and CDR2 LQKENI. Trimming cost V 3 bases and J 1 base, with 6 bases left between them. The CDR3 is 13 residues long. CDR3 residues: CASSPGQNTEAFF. Written as DNA, the CDR3 is TGTGCCAGCTCACCGGGACAGAACACTGAAGCTTTCTTT.

The J gene is TRBJ1-1, the V gene TRBV7-2; 7 bases are a match to TRBD1. The V gene end was trimmed by 2 bases and the J gene end by 0 bases; junction bases not matched to a gene: 12. The CDR3 is made up of 18 amino acids. CDR1 is SGHTA, CDR2 FQGNSA, per germline. The CDR3 nucleotides are TGTGCCAGCAGCTTACTCTCCAGGGGGTTATTGGTGAACACTGAAGCTTTCTTT. It specifies CASSLLSRGLLVNTEAFF.

V gene TRBV5-4 combines with J gene TRBJ1-6; possible D gene TRBD1, 6 bases. The germline V and J ends were trimmed by 2 bases and 7 bases, with 10 bases remaining between them. There are 14 residues in the CDR3. Germline V gene sequence: CDR1 SGHNT, CDR2 YYREEE (reference sequence). CDR3 sequence reads: CASSFSRGNSPLHF. Here the CDR3 DNA reads TGTGCCAGCAGCTTTTCCAGGGGCAATTCACCCCTCCACTTT.

V is TRBV30 and J is TRBJ1-4; possible D gene TRBD1, 6 bases. The germline gives CDR1 GTSNPN, CDR2 SVGIG (reference sequence). Trimming removed 0 bases from V and 11 bases from J, with 16 bases in between. This CDR3 is built from 14 residues. In DNA form, the CDR3 reads TGTGCCTGGAGTGTAATGGGGGGGGCGCACAAACTGTTTTTT. As protein: CAWSVMGGAHKLFF.

This clone was found once. CDR3 nucleotide sequence: TGTGCCAGCAGTTACAGGGGTAATCAGCCCCAGCATTTT. This codes for CASSYRGNQPQHF. This chain uses TRBV28 with TRBJ1-5, with 7 nucleotides matching TRBD1. Germline loops: CDR1 MDHEN, CDR2 SYDVKM. The CDR3 runs 13 residues. Trimming cost V 4 bases and J 4 bases; bases outside gene matches: 1.

The chain joins TRBV7-8 to TRBJ2-1, with TRBD2 matching over 9 bases. There are 14 residues in the CDR3. Trimming at V came to 6 bases and at J to 3 bases, leaving 3 bases not matched to a gene. Per the germline V gene, CDR1 is SGHVS and CDR2 is FQNEAQ. DNA of the CDR3: TGTGCCAGCAGGAGCGGGGGGAACTACAATGAGCAGTTCTTC. This sequence encodes CASRSGGNYNEQFF.

In DNA, the CDR3 is TGTGCCAGCAGTTTTGGAGGGGCTAATGAAAAACTGTTTTTT. Protein product: CASSFGGANEKLFF. The chain couples TRBV28 to TRBJ1-4; weak D call: TRBD1 (5 bases). This CDR3 region has 14 residues. Germline loops: CDR1 MDHEN, CDR2 SYDVKM. V lost 3 bases and J 3 bases, leaving 8 bases between the germline ends.